These T cell receptor beta chains were read from a single sample in a study of cytomegalovirus exposure and HLA in healthy donors. Libraries were prepared by immunoSEQ multiplex PCR; TCRdb keeps only in-frame clonotypes and omits some of them. Of about 120,000 clones in the sample, about 91% were seen once. Material: PBMCs. These TCRs come from a woman in her late teens or twenties in good health and CMV-seronegative. The CDR3 runs from the conserved cysteine through the conserved F or W. The D gene is left open where the match is weak. The size entry is marked missing in some rows and otherwise reads once, few, many or a size class.

>TRBJ2-1|NA|TRBD2|TRBV4-2
TGTGCCAGCAGCCAAGTAGTCTTGCGGGGGGGCGGTGGTGAGCAGTTCTTC
CASSQVVLRGGGGEQFF
>TRBJ2-7|once|TRBD1|TRBV28
TGTGCCAGCAGTTTTAACCTGAAGATCCGGGACAGGACATACGAGCAGTACTTC
CASSFNLKIRDRTYEQYF
>TRBJ2-5|NA|TRBD1|TRBV27
TGTGCCAGCAGTTCCTGGGACAGGGGACGAGAAGAGACCCAGTACTTC
CASSSWDRGREETQYF
>TRBJ1-2|NA|NA|TRBV28
TGTGCCAGCAGTTTATTCGGGACAAACTATGGCTACACCTTC
CASSLFGTNYGYTF
>TRBJ2-3|NA|NA|TRBV19
TGTGCCAGTAGTGCGACAGGAAGCGCTGATACGCAGTATTTT
CASSATGSADTQYF
>TRBJ1-5|NA|TRBD1|TRBV7-8
TGTGCCAGCAGCTCGACAGGGTTTCAGCCCCAGCATTTT
CASSSTGFQPQHF
>TRBJ2-5|NA|NA|TRBV14
TGTGCCAGCAGCCAAGAGGGAGGTTTAGGAGAGACCCAGTACTTC
CASSQEGGLGETQYF
>TRBJ1-2|NA|NA|TRBV28
TGTGCCAGCACCTCTCCCGATTTCGGGAGGAATGGCTACACCTTC
CASTSPDFGRNGYTF
>TRBJ2-2|NA|TRBD1|TRBV7-9
TGTGCCAGCAGCAAAAGGGACAGGGGGCCCGGGGAGCTGTTTTTT
CASSKRDRGPGELFF
>TRBJ1-4|NA|NA|TRBV7-2
TGTGCCAGCAGTTTTGGACAGCTTGAAGGAAAACTGTTTTTT
CASSFGQLEGKLFF
>TRBJ1-5|NA|NA|TRBV7-2
TGTGCCAGCAGCTTAGTACAGGACCATCAGCCCCAGCATTTT
CASSLVQDHQPQHF
>TRBJ2-3|NA|TRBD2|TRBV5-1
TGCGCCAGTGGCTGGGGGGGATCGACCACAGATACGCAGTATTTT
CASGWGGSTTDTQYF
>TRBJ1-5|NA|TRBD1|TRBV25-1
TGTGCCAGCAGTGGAGGCAGACAGGGTGGCAATCAGCCCCAGCATTTT
CASSGGRQGGNQPQHF
>TRBJ1-2|NA|NA|TRBV27
TGTGCCAGCAGTCGATTACAGGGTTTCGAGAGTAACTATGGCTACACCTTC
CASSRLQGFESNYGYTF
>TRBJ2-7|NA|NA|TRBV21-1
TGTGCCAGCAGCGCAAACCGCACTCTCGGACTCTCATCACTGTACGAGCAGTACTTC
CASSANRTLGLSSLYEQYF
>TRBJ1-5|NA|NA|TRBV27
TGTGCCAGCTCACGGGACAATAGCAATCAGCCCCAGCATTTT
CASSRDNSNQPQHF
>TRBJ2-7|NA|NA|TRBV28
TGTGCCAGTTCCGCCCAGGCTTGGCCTTACTCCTACGAGCAGTACTTC
CASSAQAWPYSYEQYF
>TRBJ1-4|NA|NA|TRBV23-1
TGCGCCAGCAGTCAATCTTATGCAACTAATGAAAAACTGTTTTTT
CASSQSYATNEKLFF
>TRBJ1-1|NA|NA|TRBV5-6
TGTGCCAGCAGCCTCGACGGGGATGAAGCTTTCTTT
CASSLDGDEAFF
>TRBJ2-7|NA|NA|TRBV18
TGTGCCAGCTCACAGCTCGGCGAGCAGTACTTC
CASSQLGEQYF
>TRBJ1-1|NA|TRBD1|TRBV4-3
TGCGCCAGCAGCCAAGACAAATCGGCAGGAGGACAGGCTTCTGAAGCTTTCTTT
CASSQDKSAGGQASEAFF
>TRBJ2-5|NA|TRBD1|TRBV6-6
TGTGCCAGCAGTCCCGGGACAGGGGAGACCCAGTACTTC
CASSPGTGETQYF
>TRBJ1-3|NA|NA|TRBV14
TGTGCCAGCAGCCAAGGCAGGGGAACTGGAAACACCATATATTTT
CASSQGRGTGNTIYF
>TRBJ2-5|NA|TRBD1|TRBV9
TGTGCCAGCAGCGTGGGACAGGGGTTACTACTATCCCAAGAGACCCAGTACTTC
CASSVGQGLLLSQETQYF
>TRBJ2-3|NA|NA|TRBV5-1
TGCGCCAGCAGCTTGGGACAGGCTTTTTCCATAGATACGCAGTATTTT
CASSLGQAFSIDTQYF
>TRBJ1-5|NA|NA|TRBV6-1
TGTGCCAGCAGTGAAGCAGCCCATATGAGTTATAGCAATCAGCCCCAGCATTTT
CASSEAAHMSYSNQPQHF
>TRBJ2-3|NA|NA|TRBV20-1
TGCAGCGCAGGCACAGATACGCAGTATTTT
CSAGTDTQYF
>TRBJ1-1|NA|NA|TRBV6-5
TGTGCCAGCAGCAGAACAGGGATGGGTGGCACTGAAGCTTTCTTT
CASSRTGMGGTEAFF
>TRBJ1-2|NA|NA|TRBV29-1
TGCAGCGTTACTGCGCGAGATGGCTACACCTTC
CSVTARDGYTF
>TRBJ1-1|NA|NA|TRBV18
TGTGCCAGCTCACCACTTTCAGGGAACCACATTCCGAACACTGAAGCTTTCTTT
CASSPLSGNHIPNTEAFF
>TRBJ2-1|NA|TRBD2|TRBV18
TGTGCCAGCTCGCCCCGGACTAGCGGGGGGTCTGAGCAGTTCTTC
CASSPRTSGGSEQFF
>TRBJ1-3|NA|NA|TRBV6-5
TGTGCCAGCAGTTATTCGCCCACGGGGGACACCATATATTTT
CASSYSPTGDTIYF
>TRBJ1-2|NA|TRBD1|TRBV7-8
TGTGCCAGCAGCTTAGACAGGGGGAATTATGGCTACACCTTC
CASSLDRGNYGYTF
>TRBJ1-4|NA|NA|TRBV2
TGTGCCAGCAGCTTTTCGACGGGGGCTAATGAAAAACTGTTTTTT
CASSFSTGANEKLFF
>TRBJ2-3|NA|TRBD2|TRBV29-1
TGCAGCGTTGGGACTAGCGGGCCCTCAGATACGCAGTATTTT
CSVGTSGPSDTQYF
>TRBJ2-7|NA|TRBD2|TRBV5-1
TGCGCCAGCAGCGTCGGGGGGACTACTTACGAGCAGTACTTC
CASSVGGTTYEQYF
>TRBJ1-4|NA|NA|TRBV11-3
TGTGCCAGCAGCACGGGGATTAATGAAAAACTGTTTTTT
CASSTGINEKLFF
>TRBJ2-2|NA|TRBD2|TRBV27
TGTGCCAGCAGTTTCAGGGTTGCTAGCGGGTCGAACACCGGGGAGCTGTTTTTT
CASSFRVASGSNTGELFF
>TRBJ2-1|NA|NA|TRBV7-9
TGTGCCAGCAGCTTATGGGCCGAGCAAATCGACAATGAGCAGTTCTTC
CASSLWAEQIDNEQFF
>TRBJ2-2|NA|TRBD2|TRBV7-9
TGTGCCAGCAGCGGTCCTAGCGGAAAAAACACCGGGGAGCTGTTTTTT
CASSGPSGKNTGELFF
>TRBJ2-2|NA|TRBD1|TRBV27
TGTGCCAGCAGCCAGCCGGGACAGGTTATATCCGGGGAGCTGTTTTTT
CASSQPGQVISGELFF
>TRBJ2-1|NA|TRBD2|TRBV2
TGTGCCAGCAGGCGGGAGGGCCTCGAGCAGTTCTTC
CASRREGLEQFF
>TRBJ1-6|NA|NA|TRBV27
TGTGCCAGCAGTTTAAGGGGGGGATCACCCCTCCACTTT
CASSLRGGSPLHF
>TRBJ1-5|NA|NA|TRBV19
TGTGCCAGTAGAACCGGGGGGGTTCAGCCCCAGCATTTT
CASRTGGVQPQHF
>TRBJ2-7|once|NA|TRBV28
TGTGCCAGCAGTCCGACCTCCCTGCGGGACTCGGGCGAGCAGTACTTC
CASSPTSLRDSGEQYF
>TRBJ2-1|once|NA|TRBV11-2
TGTGCCAGCAGCCCCCCTGTGGCGGTCTACAATGAGCAGTTCTTC
CASSPPVAVYNEQFF
>TRBJ2-1|NA|TRBD2|TRBV6-1
TGTGCCAGCAGTGAAACAAGCGGGACTGGCTACAATGAGCAGTTCTTC
CASSETSGTGYNEQFF
>TRBJ2-1|NA|TRBD1|TRBV19
TGTGCCAGTAGTATAGGGACAGGGGTCGATGAGCAGTTCTTC
CASSIGTGVDEQFF
>TRBJ1-2|NA|NA|TRBV9
TGTGCCAGCAGCGTACAGGGGACCTATGGCTACACCTTC
CASSVQGTYGYTF
>TRBJ2-1|NA|TRBD2|TRBV28
TGTGCCAGCAGTCTAGCGGGAGTGGGCTCCTACAATGAGCAGTTCTTC
CASSLAGVGSYNEQFF
>TRBJ2-1|NA|TRBD2|TRBV7-2
TGTGCCAGCAGCTCGACTAGCGGCAAATACAATGAGCAGTTCTTC
CASSSTSGKYNEQFF
>TRBJ1-2|NA|NA|TRBV28
TGTGCCAGCAGTTCACCCGGGACTTGGGATGGCTACACCTTC
CASSSPGTWDGYTF
>TRBJ2-1|once|NA|TRBV6-5
TGTGCCAGCAGTCTTGGGAGCTCCTACAATGAGCAGTTCTTC
CASSLGSSYNEQFF
>TRBJ1-2|NA|TRBD1|TRBV29-1
TGCAGCGTGAGGACAGGGGGCTTGAGGGGCTACACCTTC
CSVRTGGLRGYTF